The entry that follows covers one TCR beta chain sequence. The data were taken from a study of blood T cell repertoires in COVID-19. Study overall: Sample material is recorded as cDNA or gDNA derived from T cells, B-cell-depleted T cells, or PBMCs.

The CDR3 loop spans 14 amino acids. The J segment lost 2 bases and the V segment lost 6 bases, leaving 5 bases of the junction unmatched. The germline V gene has CDR1 GTSNPN and CDR2 SVGIG (reference sequence). Seattle patients were enrolled during active infection and followed longitudinally. Profiled with immunoSEQ multiplex PCR; TCRdb holds only in-frame clones, not every one. The table has around 300,000 clones, roughly 90% seen once. Sequencing used peripheral blood. This chain connects TRBV30 to TRBJ2-2; TRBD1 matches at 8 bases. The clonotype originates from a woman aged 25 to 39 with COVID-19, enrolled during active disease. CDR3 nucleotides: TGTGCCTGCCCTGGACAGGGCAACACCGGGGAGCTGTTTTTT. Its protein product is CACPGQGNTGELFF.